These T cell receptor beta chains were read from a single sample in a study of immune evolution from preneoplasia to lung adenocarcinoma. Clones were read by immunoSEQ multiplex PCR, and TCRdb kept only the in-frame ones, dropping some. This table has about 4,600 clones, approximately 85% appearing once. Sample: FFPE invasive lung adenocarcinoma tissue. The receptors come from a person aged 50 to 59 with lung adenocarcinoma. The CDR3 runs from the conserved cysteine through the conserved F or W.

V: TRBV5-4; J: TRBJ2-1; CDR3: CASSLGAASGTYNEQFF
V: TRBV19; J: TRBJ2-1; CDR3: CASMGPGQYNEQFF
V: TRBV4-2; J: TRBJ2-5; CDR3: CASSHPSTGTSGAGAQYF
V: TRBV4-1; J: TRBJ2-6; CDR3: CASSYGGVAGFSGANVLTF
V: TRBV27; J: TRBJ1-5; CDR3: CASSLSWELDLQPQHF
V: TRBV21-1; J: TRBJ2-7; CDR3: CASSKEPRGPPEQYF
V: TRBV18; J: TRBJ1-1; CDR3: CASSPPSTGSNTEAFF
V: TRBV6-5; J: TRBJ2-7; CDR3: CASSYSLGGYEQYF
V: TRBV2; J: TRBJ1-5; CDR3: CASRGEDQPQHF
V: TRBV21-1; J: TRBJ2-4; CDR3: CASSNGKVRGDEYF
V: TRBV6-6; J: TRBJ1-1; CDR3: CASSARSNTEAFF
V: TRBV30; J: TRBJ2-5; CDR3: CAWSQRARLAEETQYF
V: TRBV2; J: TRBJ2-1; CDR3: CASAYRGGGNYNEQFF
V: TRBV7-2; J: TRBJ2-2; CDR3: CASTLGPWNTGELFF
V: TRBV10-1; J: TRBJ1-5; CDR3: CASSEGGAGQPQHF
V: TRBV30; J: TRBJ2-1; CDR3: CAWGVLEKQFF
V: TRBV5-6; J: TRBJ2-7; CDR3: CASSLWGGREQYF
V: TRBV11-2; J: TRBJ2-2; CDR3: CASSLPGLAGYANTGELFF
V: TRBV27; J: TRBJ1-4; CDR3: CASSLQGAEKLFF
V: TRBV28; J: TRBJ2-7; CDR3: CASKAGNPRTREQYF
V: TRBV5-1; J: TRBJ2-5; CDR3: CASSLPQRGWETQYF
V: TRBV27; J: TRBJ2-5; CDR3: CASSFRLAGVPGKETQYF
V: TRBV28; J: TRBJ2-7; CDR3: CASSLKIQGYEQYF
V: TRBV28; J: TRBJ1-1; CDR3: CASSFLQMTGENTEAFF
V: TRBV10-3; J: TRBJ2-3; CDR3: CTISERANTDTQYF
V: TRBV28; J: TRBJ2-1; CDR3: CASSLAGGRNEQFF
V: TRBV7-9; J: TRBJ2-7; CDR3: CASSLGGLAGDSYEQYF
V: TRBV5-6; J: TRBJ1-1; CDR3: CASSYRGGNTEAFF
V: TRBV4-2; J: TRBJ2-5; CDR3: CASSQDSAETQYF
V: TRBV7-9; J: TRBJ2-3; CDR3: CASSSRGGGPGGTDTQYF
V: TRBV27; J: TRBJ2-6; CDR3: CASSSGANVLTF
V: TRBV18; J: TRBJ2-1; CDR3: CASSPPSGSYSGSYNEQFF
V: TRBV4-2; J: TRBJ2-3; CDR3: CASSQPSGRITDTQYF
V: TRBV19; J: TRBJ1-2; CDR3: CASSRGGTGYTF
V: TRBV5-6; J: TRBJ1-1; CDR3: CASSLRGTEAFF
V: TRBV7-8; J: TRBJ2-2; CDR3: CASSHGTANTGELFF
V: TRBV7-2; J: TRBJ1-5; CDR3: CASSYDTGSNQPQHF
V: TRBV4-1; J: TRBJ2-1; CDR3: CASSQQAGGLYNEQFF
V: TRBV30; J: TRBJ1-5; CDR3: CAWSVGGWGDQPQHF
V: TRBV10-3; J: TRBJ2-7; CDR3: CAISESMGGYEQYF
V: TRBV13; J: TRBJ2-1; CDR3: CASSVTSGRANEQFF